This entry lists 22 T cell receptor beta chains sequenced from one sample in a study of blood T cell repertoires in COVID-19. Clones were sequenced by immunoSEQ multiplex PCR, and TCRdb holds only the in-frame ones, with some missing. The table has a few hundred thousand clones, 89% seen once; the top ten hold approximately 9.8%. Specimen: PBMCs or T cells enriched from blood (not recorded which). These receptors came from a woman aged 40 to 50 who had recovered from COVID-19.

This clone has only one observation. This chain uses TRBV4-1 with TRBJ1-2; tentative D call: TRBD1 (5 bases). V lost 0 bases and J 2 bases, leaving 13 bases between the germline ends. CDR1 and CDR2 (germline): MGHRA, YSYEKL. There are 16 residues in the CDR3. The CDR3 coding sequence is TGCGCCAGCAGCCAAGATCGTTCAGGGCCCAACTATGGCTACACCTTC. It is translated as CASSQDRSGPNYGYTF.

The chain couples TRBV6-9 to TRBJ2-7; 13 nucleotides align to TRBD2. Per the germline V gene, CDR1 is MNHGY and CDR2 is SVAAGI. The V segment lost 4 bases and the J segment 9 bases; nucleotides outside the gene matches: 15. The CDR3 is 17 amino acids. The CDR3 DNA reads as TGTGCCAGCAGTTCGACACGCAATGGACTAGCGGGAGTCGGGCAGTACTTC. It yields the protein CASSSTRNGLAGVGQYF.

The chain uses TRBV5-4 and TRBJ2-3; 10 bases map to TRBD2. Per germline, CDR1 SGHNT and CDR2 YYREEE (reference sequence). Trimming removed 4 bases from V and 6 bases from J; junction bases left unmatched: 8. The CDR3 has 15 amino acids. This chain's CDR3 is CASSGSGGAVDTQYF. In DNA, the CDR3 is TGTGCCAGCAGCGGAAGCGGGGGGGCCGTGGATACGCAGTATTTT.

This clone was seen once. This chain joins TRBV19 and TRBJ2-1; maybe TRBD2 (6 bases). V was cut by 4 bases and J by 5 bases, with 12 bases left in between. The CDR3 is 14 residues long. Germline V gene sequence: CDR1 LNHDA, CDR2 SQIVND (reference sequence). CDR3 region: CASSRGRSHNEQFF. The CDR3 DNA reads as TGTGCCAGTAGTAGGGGGAGGTCCCACAATGAGCAGTTCTTC.

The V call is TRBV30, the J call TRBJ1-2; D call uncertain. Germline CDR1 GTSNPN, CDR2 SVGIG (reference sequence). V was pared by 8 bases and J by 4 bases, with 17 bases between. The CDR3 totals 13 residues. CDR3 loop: CAGGGGSGYGYTF. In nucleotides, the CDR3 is TGTGCCGGCGGAGGTGGCAGCGGCTATGGCTACACCTTC.

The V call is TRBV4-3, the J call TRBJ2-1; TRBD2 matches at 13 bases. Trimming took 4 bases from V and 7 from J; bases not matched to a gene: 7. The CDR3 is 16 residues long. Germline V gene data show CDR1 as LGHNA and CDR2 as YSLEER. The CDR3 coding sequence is TGCGCCAGCAGCCTCAGGACTAGCGGGAGTGGTAATGAGCAGTTCTTC. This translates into CASSLRTSGSGNEQFF.

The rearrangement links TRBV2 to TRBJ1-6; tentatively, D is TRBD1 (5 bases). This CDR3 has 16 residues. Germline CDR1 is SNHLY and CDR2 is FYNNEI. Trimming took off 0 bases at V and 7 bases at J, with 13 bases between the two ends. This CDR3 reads CASSEAAQGRNSPLHF. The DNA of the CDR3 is TGTGCCAGCAGTGAAGCGGCGCAGGGCCGGAATTCACCCCTCCACTTT. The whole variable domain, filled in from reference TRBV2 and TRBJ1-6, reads EPEVTQTPSHQVTQMGQEVILRCVPISNHLYFYWYRQILGQKVEFLVSFYNNEISEKSEIFDDQFSVERPDGSNFTLKIRSTKLEDSAMYFCASSEAAQGRNSPLHFGNGTRLTVT.

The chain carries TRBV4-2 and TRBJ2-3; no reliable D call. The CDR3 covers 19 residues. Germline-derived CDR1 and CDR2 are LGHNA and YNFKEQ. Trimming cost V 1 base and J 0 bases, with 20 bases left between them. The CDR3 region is CASSQGIRPPGTSTDTQYF. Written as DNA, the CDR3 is TGTGCCAGCAGCCAAGGGATACGTCCGCCAGGCACTAGCACAGATACGCAGTATTTT.

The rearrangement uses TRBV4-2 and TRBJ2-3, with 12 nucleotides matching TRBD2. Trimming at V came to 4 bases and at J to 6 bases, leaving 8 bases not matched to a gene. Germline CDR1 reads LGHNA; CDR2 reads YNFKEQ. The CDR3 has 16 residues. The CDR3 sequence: CASSLRLAGEVDTQYF. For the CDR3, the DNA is TGTGCCAGCAGCCTCCGACTAGCGGGAGAGGTGGATACGCAGTATTTT.

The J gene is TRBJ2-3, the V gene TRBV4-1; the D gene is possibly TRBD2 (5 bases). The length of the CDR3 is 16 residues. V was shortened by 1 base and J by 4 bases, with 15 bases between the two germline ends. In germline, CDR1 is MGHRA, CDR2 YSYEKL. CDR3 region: CASSQGPRTGADTQYF. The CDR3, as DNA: TGCGCCAGCAGCCAAGGGCCCAGGACTGGAGCAGATACGCAGTATTTT.

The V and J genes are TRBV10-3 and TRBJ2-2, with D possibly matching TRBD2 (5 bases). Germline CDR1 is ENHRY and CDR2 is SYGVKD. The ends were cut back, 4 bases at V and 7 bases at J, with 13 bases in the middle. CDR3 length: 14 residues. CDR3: CAISVKGEGGELFF. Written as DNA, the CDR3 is TGTGCCATCAGTGTAAAAGGCGAGGGCGGGGAGCTGTTTTTT.

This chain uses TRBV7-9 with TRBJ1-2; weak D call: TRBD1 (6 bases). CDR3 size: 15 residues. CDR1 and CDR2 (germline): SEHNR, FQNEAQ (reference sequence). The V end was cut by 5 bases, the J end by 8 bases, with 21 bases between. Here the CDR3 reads CASSEDRLPARGYTF. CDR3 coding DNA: TGTGCCAGCAGCGAGGACAGACTTCCCGCCCGCGGCTACACCTTC.

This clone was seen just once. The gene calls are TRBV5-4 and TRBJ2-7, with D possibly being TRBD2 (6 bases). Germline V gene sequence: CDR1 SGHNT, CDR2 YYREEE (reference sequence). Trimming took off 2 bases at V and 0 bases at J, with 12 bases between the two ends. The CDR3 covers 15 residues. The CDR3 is CASSFTGGASYEQYF. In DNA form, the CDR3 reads TGTGCCAGCAGCTTTACTGGCGGGGCCTCCTACGAGCAGTACTTC.

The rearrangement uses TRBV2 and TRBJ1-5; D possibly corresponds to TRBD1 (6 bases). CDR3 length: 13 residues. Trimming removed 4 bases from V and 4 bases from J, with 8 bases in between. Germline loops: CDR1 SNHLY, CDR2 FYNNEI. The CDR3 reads CASSVGGNQPQHF. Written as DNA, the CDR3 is TGTGCCAGCAGTGTAGGGGGAAATCAGCCCCAGCATTTT.

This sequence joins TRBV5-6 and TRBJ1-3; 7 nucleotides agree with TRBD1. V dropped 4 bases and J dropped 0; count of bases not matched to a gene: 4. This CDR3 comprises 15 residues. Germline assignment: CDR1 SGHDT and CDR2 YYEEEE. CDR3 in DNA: TGTGCCAGCAGCAGGGGACAGCACTCTGGAAACACCATATATTTT. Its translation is CASSRGQHSGNTIYF.

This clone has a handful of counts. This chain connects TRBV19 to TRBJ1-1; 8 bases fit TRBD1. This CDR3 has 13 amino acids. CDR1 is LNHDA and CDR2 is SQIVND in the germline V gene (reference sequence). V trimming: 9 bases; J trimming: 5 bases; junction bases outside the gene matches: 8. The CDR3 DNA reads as TGTGCCAGCCATGGACAGGGCAGGACTGAAGCTTTCTTT. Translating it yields CASHGQGRTEAFF.

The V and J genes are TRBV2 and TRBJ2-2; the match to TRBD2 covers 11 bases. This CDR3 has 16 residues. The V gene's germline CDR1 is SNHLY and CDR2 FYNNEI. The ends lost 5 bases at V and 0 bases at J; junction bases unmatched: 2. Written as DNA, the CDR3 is TGTGCCAGCAGTCCACTAGCGGGGGCGAACACCGGGGAGCTGTTTTTT. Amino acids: CASSPLAGANTGELFF.

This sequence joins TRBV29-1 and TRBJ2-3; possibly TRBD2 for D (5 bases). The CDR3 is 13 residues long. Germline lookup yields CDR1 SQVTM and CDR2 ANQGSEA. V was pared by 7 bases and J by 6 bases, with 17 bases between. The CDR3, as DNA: TGCAGCGCTCCGCAGTGGGGAGCGGATACGCAGTATTTT. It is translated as CSAPQWGADTQYF.

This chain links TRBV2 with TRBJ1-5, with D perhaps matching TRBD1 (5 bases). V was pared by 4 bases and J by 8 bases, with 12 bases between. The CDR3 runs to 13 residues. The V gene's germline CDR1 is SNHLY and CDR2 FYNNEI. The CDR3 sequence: CASSGGGGEPQHF. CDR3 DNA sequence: TGTGCCAGCAGTGGGGGGGGAGGAGAGCCCCAGCATTTT.

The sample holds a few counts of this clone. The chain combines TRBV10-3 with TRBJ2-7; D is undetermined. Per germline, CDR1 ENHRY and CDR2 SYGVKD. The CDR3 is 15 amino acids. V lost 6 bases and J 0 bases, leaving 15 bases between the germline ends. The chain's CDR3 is CAIRPGGESSYEQYF. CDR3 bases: TGTGCCATCAGGCCGGGTGGAGAGAGCTCCTACGAGCAGTACTTC.

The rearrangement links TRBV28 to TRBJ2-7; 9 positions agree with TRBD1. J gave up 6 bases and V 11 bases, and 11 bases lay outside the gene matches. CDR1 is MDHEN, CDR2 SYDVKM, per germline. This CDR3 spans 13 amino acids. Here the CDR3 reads CAGQKPGQGEQYF. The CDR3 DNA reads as TGTGCCGGGCAAAAGCCGGGACAGGGCGAGCAGTACTTC.

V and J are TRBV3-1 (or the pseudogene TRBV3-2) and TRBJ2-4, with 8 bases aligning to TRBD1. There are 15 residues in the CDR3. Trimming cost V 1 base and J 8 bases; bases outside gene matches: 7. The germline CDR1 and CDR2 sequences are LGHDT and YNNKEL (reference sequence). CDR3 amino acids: CASSQAAGGTDIQYF. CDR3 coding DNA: TGTGCCAGCAGCCAAGCGGCAGGGGGCACGGACATTCAGTACTTC.